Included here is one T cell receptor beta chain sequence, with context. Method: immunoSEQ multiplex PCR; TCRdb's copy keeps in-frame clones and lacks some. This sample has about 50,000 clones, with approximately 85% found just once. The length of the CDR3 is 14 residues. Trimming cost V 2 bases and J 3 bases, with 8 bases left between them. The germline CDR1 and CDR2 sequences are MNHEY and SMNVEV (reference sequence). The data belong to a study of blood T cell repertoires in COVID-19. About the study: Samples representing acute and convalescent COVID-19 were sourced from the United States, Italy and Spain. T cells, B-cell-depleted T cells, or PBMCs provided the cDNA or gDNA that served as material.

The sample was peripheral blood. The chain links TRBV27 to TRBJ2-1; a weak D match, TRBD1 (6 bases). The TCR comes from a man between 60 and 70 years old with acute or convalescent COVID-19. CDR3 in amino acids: CASSLEGGYNEQFF. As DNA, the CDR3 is TGTGCCAGCAGTTTAGAAGGGGGCTACAATGAGCAGTTCTTC.